Below are 17 T cell receptor beta chains sequenced from a single sample in a study of cytomegalovirus exposure and HLA in healthy donors. PCR involved 60 Vbeta and 13 Jbeta primers. This table comes from immunoSEQ multiplex PCR, and its TCRdb copy is limited to in-frame clones, with some not included. The table shows about 82,000 clones, with around 77% occurring only once. Sequencing was done on a sample of PBMCs. These receptor sequences come from a man in his fifties or sixties in good health and CMV-seronegative.

The chain links TRBV15 to TRBJ2-2; 8 bases agree with TRBD1. This CDR3 is 14 amino acids long. The ends lost 4 bases at V and 3 bases at J; junction bases unmatched: 1. Germline V gene lookup returns CDR1 LNHNV and CDR2 YYDKDF (reference sequence). The CDR3 nucleotides read TGTGCCACCAGCAACAGGGGGTACACCGGGGAGCTGTTTTTT. This gives the protein CATSNRGYTGELFF.

The V and J genes are TRBV6-6 and TRBJ2-5, with TRBD1 matching over 9 bases. V trimming: 7 bases; J trimming: 5 bases; junction bases outside the gene matches: 11. The CDR3 is 15 amino acids. CDR1 and CDR2 from the germline V gene are MNHNY and SVGAGI (reference sequence). The CDR3 region has the DNA TGTGCCAGCAAGGGACAGGGCGGGGGCAGGGAGACCCAGTACTTC. The encoded protein is CASKGQGGGRETQYF.

The chain employs TRBV10-3 and TRBJ2-1; D possibly corresponds to TRBD2 (7 bases). The ends were cut back, 0 bases at V and 8 bases at J, with 14 bases in the middle. Germline V gene sequence: CDR1 ENHRY, CDR2 SYGVKD. The CDR3 is 15 residues long. DNA for the CDR3: TGTGCCATCAGTGAGTCGTGGGGGGGCGCGGATGAGCAGTTCTTC. Its translation: CAISESWGGADEQFF.

This clone was observed a single time. The rearrangement joins TRBV27 to TRBJ1-1; TRBD1 aligns across 7 bases. J gave up 1 base and V 6 bases, and 14 bases lay outside the gene matches. Germline loops: CDR1 MNHEY, CDR2 SMNVEV (reference sequence). The CDR3 length is 17 residues. CDR3 protein: CASRPTGTGIRNTEAFF. CDR3 sequence (DNA): TGTGCCAGCAGACCGACAGGGACCGGAATACGGAACACTGAAGCTTTCTTT.

V usage is TRBV27 and J usage is TRBJ2-1, with 8 bases matching TRBD2. CDR3 length: 16 residues. Losses at the gene ends were 6 bases for V and 2 bases for J; bases not matched to a gene: 9. Germline V lookup: CDR1 MNHEY, CDR2 SMNVEV (reference sequence). Here the CDR3 DNA reads TGTGCCAGCAGGCCCGGGGGGGCAACCACCTACAATGAGCAGTTCTTC. Encoded protein: CASRPGGATTYNEQFF.

The genes are TRBV6-6 and TRBJ2-7, with 8 bases matching TRBD1. V was clipped by 7 bases and J by 1 base; unmatched bases: 9. The CDR3 spans 15 residues. In germline, CDR1 is MNHNY, CDR2 SVGAGI (reference sequence). In nucleotides, the CDR3 is TGTGCCAGCACCCGGGGCGGACAGGGTTCCTACGAGCAGTACTTC. Its protein product is CASTRGGQGSYEQYF.

The J gene is TRBJ1-5, the V gene TRBV6-5, with 8 bases fitting TRBD1. This CDR3 contains 15 residues. Germline CDR1 reads MNHEY; CDR2 reads SVGAGI. The V segment lost 6 bases and the J segment 5 bases; nucleotides outside the gene matches: 9. The chain's CDR3 is CASSFSGGAHQPQHF. Written as DNA, the CDR3 is TGTGCCAGCAGCTTTTCAGGGGGCGCACATCAGCCCCAGCATTTT.

The CDR3 DNA sequence: TGTGCCAGCAGCGTAGAACAGGGGCCCGAAAAACTGTTTTTT. Translated, it gives CASSVEQGPEKLFF. V is TRBV9 and J is TRBJ1-4; 7 positions agree with TRBD1. CDR1 and CDR2 from the germline V gene are SGDLS and YYNGEE. The V gene end was trimmed by 0 bases and the J gene end by 8 bases; junction bases not matched to a gene: 4. The CDR3 has 14 residues.

The V call is TRBV6-4, the J call TRBJ2-2; D unclear. Trimming took off 0 bases at V and 7 bases at J, with 6 bases between the two ends. The CDR3 loop spans 13 amino acids. The V gene's germline CDR1 is MRHNA and CDR2 SNTAGT. This CDR3 reads CASSDSYSGELFF. The CDR3 DNA reads TGTGCCAGCAGTGACTCGTATAGCGGGGAGCTGTTTTTT.

This sequence joins TRBV5-1 and TRBJ2-1; possible D gene TRBD2, 5 bases. Germline lookup yields CDR1 SGHRS and CDR2 YFSETQ. Trimming removed 1 base from V and 5 bases from J, with 16 bases in between. The CDR3 is made up of 16 amino acids. The CDR3 region has the DNA TGCGCCAGCAGCTTGACTTCGGGAACTCCCCACAATGAGCAGTTCTTC. The encoded protein is CASSLTSGTPHNEQFF.

The chain combines TRBV19 with TRBJ2-2; 7 bases are shared with TRBD1. This CDR3 comprises 13 residues. Germline loops: CDR1 LNHDA, CDR2 SQIVND (reference sequence). Losses at the gene ends were 3 bases for V and 7 bases for J; bases not matched to a gene: 2. The CDR3 is CASSMNRGGELFF. The CDR3 coding sequence is TGTGCCAGTAGTATGAACAGGGGCGGGGAGCTGTTTTTT.

The CDR3 reads CASWGGLADEQFF. DNA of the CDR3: TGCGCCAGTTGGGGGGGACTAGCGGATGAGCAGTTCTTC. J is TRBJ2-1 and V is TRBV4-1, with 11 bases aligning to TRBD2. CDR1 is MGHRA and CDR2 is YSYEKL in the germline V gene. The CDR3 sequence is 13 residues long. V dropped 9 bases and J dropped 8; count of bases not matched to a gene: 6.

This chain links TRBV4-3 with TRBJ2-5, with D perhaps TRBD1 (6 bases). V shed 2 bases and J shed 4 bases, with 14 bases lying between them. CDR1 is LGHNA, CDR2 YSLEER, per germline. CDR3 length: 15 amino acids. The CDR3 region is CASSQYHRVSETQYF. The CDR3 region has the DNA TGCGCCAGCAGCCAATACCACAGGGTATCAGAGACCCAGTACTTC.

This clone was detected only a few times. This chain uses TRBV7-9 with TRBJ1-1; 8 bases are a match to TRBD1. CDR3 length: 13 amino acids. The germline gives CDR1 SEHNR, CDR2 FQNEAQ (reference sequence). J gave up 4 bases and V 5 bases, and 3 bases lay outside the gene matches. For the CDR3, the DNA is TGTGCCAGCAGCCCCACAGGGGGCACTGAAGCTTTCTTT. This translates into CASSPTGGTEAFF.

J is TRBJ2-2 and V is TRBV6-6; 7 bases align to TRBD1. CDR3 size: 12 residues. CDR1 is MNHNY and CDR2 is SVGAGI in the germline V gene (reference sequence). The V segment lost 7 bases and the J segment 4 bases; nucleotides outside the gene matches: 0. CDR3 nucleotides: TGTGCCAGCAACAGGGGCACCGGGGAGCTGTTTTTT. This sequence encodes CASNRGTGELFF.

The CDR3 sequence: CASSVAGLGQTGGYTF. CDR3 sequence (DNA): TGTGCCAGCAGCGTAGCGGGTCTTGGACAAACGGGCGGCTACACCTTC. The chain recombines TRBV9 with TRBJ1-2, with a possible D match to TRBD1 (5 bases). Looked up from germline, CDR1 is SGDLS and CDR2 is YYNGEE. Trimming stripped 0 bases from V and 8 bases from J, with 20 bases between. This CDR3 spans 16 amino acids. Using reference TRBV9 and TRBJ1-2 for the parts outside the CDR3, the full variable domain is DSGVTQTPKHLITATGQRVTLRCSPRSGDLSVYWYQQSLDQGLQFLIQYYNGEERAKGNILERFSAQQFPDLHSELNLSSLELGDSALYFCASSVAGLGQTGGYTFGSGTRLTVV.

The rearrangement links TRBV28 to TRBJ1-5; 7 nucleotides line up with TRBD1. Germline CDR1 MDHEN, CDR2 SYDVKM. J gave up 6 bases and V 7 bases, and 12 bases lay outside the gene matches. This CDR3 region has 15 residues. CDR3 loop: CASNLPTGSSQPQHF. The CDR3 DNA sequence: TGTGCCAGCAACCTCCCGACAGGGAGCTCTCAGCCCCAGCATTTT.